A selection of T cell receptor beta chains follows, all from one sample in a study of radiation and T cells in renal cell carcinoma. Profiling relied on immunoSEQ multiplex PCR, and the TCRdb table lists in-frame clones only, not all of them. The table lists approximately 90,000 clones, about 85% of them singletons, with roughly 8.8% in the top ten. The sample was blood, taken from a patient whose treatment included radiotherapy and nephrectomy. These receptors were taken from a man aged 45-65 years with renal cell carcinoma. Each CDR3 is given with its conserved first and last residue. D genes are given only for firm matches. Expanded clones are given a class, and other clones once, few, many or no size at all.

v_gene: TRBV30; d_gene: TRBD1; abundance: once; j_gene: TRBJ1-2; CDR3nt: TGTGCCTGGAGGCGGACAGGGGTTGGCGGCTACACCTTC; CDR3aa: CAWRRTGVGGYTF
v_gene: TRBV19; d_gene: TRBD1; abundance: .; j_gene: TRBJ2-7; CDR3nt: TGTGCCAGTAGTAAACGGGACAGCCCCTCCTACGAGCAGTACTTC; CDR3aa: CASSKRDSPSYEQYF
v_gene: TRBV7-2; d_gene: TRBD1; abundance: .; j_gene: TRBJ1-1; CDR3nt: TGTGCCAGCAGCTTAGTTACAGGGGTAGAAGCTTTCTTT; CDR3aa: CASSLVTGVEAFF
v_gene: TRBV7-2; d_gene: .; abundance: .; j_gene: TRBJ2-5; CDR3nt: TGTGCCAGCAGCTTAAATCGCAGGGAGGCCCAGTACTTC; CDR3aa: CASSLNRREAQYF
v_gene: TRBV15; d_gene: TRBD1; abundance: few; j_gene: TRBJ1-1; CDR3nt: TGTGCCACCAACTTAGGGCAGGGGGTGTCTGAAGCTTTCTTT; CDR3aa: CATNLGQGVSEAFF
v_gene: TRBV19; d_gene: .; abundance: .; j_gene: TRBJ1-5; CDR3nt: TGTGCCAGTAGTGTCCGGGGAAGCAATCAGCCCCAGCATTTT; CDR3aa: CASSVRGSNQPQHF
v_gene: TRBV10-3; d_gene: TRBD1; abundance: .; j_gene: TRBJ2-7; CDR3nt: TGTGCCATCAGGATTGCCGGGACAGGGGATTTCGAGCAGTACTTC; CDR3aa: CAIRIAGTGDFEQYF
v_gene: TRBV7-3; d_gene: .; abundance: .; j_gene: TRBJ2-1; CDR3nt: TGTGCCAGCAGCGCCACCTCAACCTACCCCAATGAGCAGTTCTTC; CDR3aa: CASSATSTYPNEQFF
v_gene: TRBV7-9; d_gene: TRBD1; abundance: once; j_gene: TRBJ1-5; CDR3nt: TGTGCCAGCAGCCACCCCCGGGACAGGGGCAATGAGGATCAGCCCCAGCATTTT; CDR3aa: CASSHPRDRGNEDQPQHF
v_gene: TRBV9; d_gene: TRBD2; abundance: .; j_gene: TRBJ2-3; CDR3nt: TGTGCCAGCAGCACTAGCGGGGGGGCCGATACGCAGTATTTT; CDR3aa: CASSTSGGADTQYF
v_gene: TRBV2; d_gene: TRBD1; abundance: .; j_gene: TRBJ2-1; CDR3nt: TGTGCCAGCAGTTCCGGGACAGGGCGGTACAATGAGCAGTTCTTC; CDR3aa: CASSSGTGRYNEQFF
v_gene: TRBV28; d_gene: TRBD1; abundance: .; j_gene: TRBJ1-1; CDR3nt: TGTGCCAGCAGTAAAGGGACAGGGGGAAGCGCTTTCTTT; CDR3aa: CASSKGTGGSAFF
v_gene: TRBV29-1; d_gene: TRBD2; abundance: .; j_gene: TRBJ2-5; CDR3nt: TGCAGCGTTGACCGGGGGGGCCCCCAAGAGACCCAGTACTTC; CDR3aa: CSVDRGGPQETQYF
v_gene: TRBV18; d_gene: .; abundance: .; j_gene: TRBJ2-1; CDR3nt: TGTGCCAGCTCACCACCGCCGTCCAGGGCCCTATACAATGAGCAGTTCTTC; CDR3aa: CASSPPPSRALYNEQFF
v_gene: TRBV6-1; d_gene: .; abundance: .; j_gene: TRBJ2-7; CDR3nt: TGTGCCAGCAGTGAATGGGGGGCCGACCTCTACGAGCAGTACTTC; CDR3aa: CASSEWGADLYEQYF
v_gene: TRBV4-1; d_gene: TRBD1; abundance: few; j_gene: TRBJ2-1; CDR3nt: TGCGCCAGCAGCCAAGCCACGCACAGGGGCTACAATGAGCAGTTCTTC; CDR3aa: CASSQATHRGYNEQFF